This is a list of T cell receptor beta chains from one sample in a study of blood T cell repertoires in COVID-19. Generated by immunoSEQ multiplex PCR, the TCRdb table keeps only in-frame clones and is missing some. The profile covers around 160,000 clones, with more than 75% appearing a single time and 10% to 15% taken by the ten largest. The specimen was peripheral blood. The receptor source for this set is a man in his sixties with active or convalescent COVID-19. CDR3s include the opening cysteine and the closing phenylalanine or tryptophan. The D gene is left open where the match is weak. Expanded clones get a size class; other rows say once, few or many, or leave the size out.

j_gene | d_gene | v_gene | abundance | CDR3aa | CDR3nt
TRBJ2-3 | . | TRBV7-9 | . | CASSSPWESTDTQYF | TGTGCCAGCAGCTCCCCTTGGGAGAGCACAGATACGCAGTATTTT
TRBJ2-7 | . | TRBV11-3 | . | CASSPVYEQYF | TGTGCCAGCAGCCCCGTTTACGAGCAGTACTTC
TRBJ1-2 | . | TRBV2 | once | CASSVQGTGYGYTF | TGTGCCAGCAGTGTACAGGGTACAGGCTATGGCTACACCTTC
TRBJ2-2 | . | TRBV29-1 | . | CSARHQNTGELFF | TGCAGCGCACGACACCAGAACACCGGGGAGCTGTTTTTT
TRBJ1-1 | . | TRBV27 | once | CASRGTSGRQNTEAFF | TGTGCCAGCAGGGGCACGAGTGGCCGACAGAACACTGAAGCTTTCTTT
TRBJ2-1 | TRBD2 | TRBV29-1 | . | CSVDTIGGWSNEQFF | TGCAGCGTTGACACCATCGGGGGGTGGTCCAATGAGCAGTTCTTC
TRBJ2-7 | . | TRBV19 | . | CASSKADRPYEQYF | TGTGCCAGTAGTAAAGCGGACAGACCCTACGAGCAGTACTTC
TRBJ1-2 | . | TRBV7-3 | . | CASSLTREGYTF | TGTGCCAGCAGCTTAACGAGGGAGGGCTACACCTTC
TRBJ2-7 | . | TRBV28 | . | CASSFERGYEQYF | TGTGCCAGCAGTTTCGAAAGAGGCTACGAGCAGTACTTC
TRBJ2-2 | . | TRBV15 | . | CATSTPMGRYTGELFF | TGTGCCACCAGCACGCCCATGGGGCGTTACACCGGGGAGCTGTTTTTT
TRBJ1-4 | . | TRBV10-3 | . | CAISARSTNEKLFF | TGTGCCATCAGTGCCCGGTCAACTAATGAAAAACTGTTTTTT
TRBJ1-1 | . | TRBV6-6 | . | CASRPRAGTFTEAFF | TGTGCCAGCAGACCCCGGGCAGGGACATTCACTGAAGCTTTCTTT
TRBJ1-1 | . | TRBV5-5 | . | CASSRTGNTEAFF | TGTGCCAGCAGTCGCACCGGGAACACTGAAGCTTTCTTT
TRBJ1-4 | . | TRBV6-5 | . | CASTDGLNEKLFF | TGTGCCAGCACAGACGGACTTAATGAAAAACTGTTTTTT
TRBJ1-5 | TRBD1 | TRBV4-2 | . | CASSQVRGQGDQPQHF | TGTGCCAGCAGCCAAGTGCGGGGACAGGGTGATCAGCCCCAGCATTTT
TRBJ1-4 | TRBD1 | TRBV5-1 | . | CASSRTGAEKLFF | TGCGCCAGCAGCCGGACAGGGGCCGAAAAACTGTTTTTT
TRBJ2-5 | TRBD1 | TRBV4-3 | . | CASSQGTGGGETQYF | TGCGCCAGCAGCCAAGGGACAGGGGGCGGGGAGACCCAGTACTTC
TRBJ2-7 | . | TRBV15 | once | CATSRDRRVNPYEQYF | TGTGCCACCAGCAGAGATCGCAGGGTGAACCCCTACGAGCAGTACTTC
TRBJ2-7 | TRBD1 | TRBV28 | . | CASTLWGTYRGEQYF | TGTGCCAGCACCCTTTGGGGGACGTACAGGGGCGAGCAGTACTTC
TRBJ2-1 | TRBD2 | TRBV7-3 | many | CASSPRLAETYNEQFF | TGTGCCAGCAGCCCCCGACTAGCGGAAACCTACAATGAGCAGTTCTTC
TRBJ1-1 | . | TRBV11-3 | . | CASSSGGETEAFF | TGTGCCAGCAGCTCCGGGGGGGAGACTGAAGCTTTCTTT
TRBJ2-7 | TRBD2 | TRBV6-6 | . | CASSYSVGRGDEQYF | TGTGCCAGCAGTTATAGTGTAGGGAGGGGAGACGAGCAGTACTTC
TRBJ2-2 | . | TRBV18 | once | CASSQGKRSAGELFF | TGTGCCAGCTCACAGGGGAAGAGGTCTGCCGGGGAGCTGTTTTTT
TRBJ2-7 | TRBD1 | TRBV6-1 | . | CASSEVGGSSYEQYF | TGTGCCAGCAGTGAAGTAGGGGGCAGCTCCTACGAGCAGTACTTC
TRBJ2-3 | TRBD2 | TRBV4-3 | . | CASSRSGLAGSYYTDTQYF | TGCGCCAGCAGCCGCTCGGGACTAGCGGGATCGTATTACACAGATACGCAGTATTTT
TRBJ1-5 | . | TRBV6-2/TRBV6-3 | . | CASSFSETRQPQHF | TGTGCCAGCAGTTTCAGCGAGACGAGGCAGCCCCAGCATTTT
TRBJ1-1 | TRBD1 | TRBV7-2 | . | CASSFGQEGIGAFF | TGTGCCAGCAGTTTCGGACAGGAGGGTATTGGAGCTTTCTTT
TRBJ2-1 | . | TRBV10-3 | once | CAISETYDNEQFF | TGTGCCATCAGTGAGACCTACGACAATGAGCAGTTCTTC
TRBJ1-6 | TRBD1 | TRBV28 | . | CASSPRDSLSSYNSPLHF | TGTGCCAGCAGCCCACGGGACAGTCTAAGCTCCTATAATTCACCCCTCCACTTT
TRBJ2-3 | TRBD2 | TRBV11-3 | . | CASSPGGGTDTQYF | TGTGCCAGCAGCCCGGGAGGTGGCACAGATACGCAGTATTTT
TRBJ1-2 | TRBD1 | TRBV4-1 | . | CASSHPGQAPSDYGYTF | TGCGCCAGCAGCCACCCGGGACAGGCCCCGTCAGATTATGGCTACACCTTC
TRBJ2-7 | . | TRBV10-3 | . | CAISESMTSNEQYF | TGTGCCATCAGTGAGAGTATGACTAGTAACGAGCAGTACTTC
TRBJ2-2 | TRBD1 | TRBV7-7 | . | CASSLLGGTGTGELFF | TGTGCCAGCAGCCTCCTAGGGGGGACAGGTACCGGGGAGCTGTTTTTT
TRBJ1-1 | . | TRBV5-1 | . | CASSLTAMNTEAFF | TGCGCCAGCAGCTTAACAGCCATGAACACTGAAGCTTTCTTT
TRBJ2-2 | . | TRBV30 | . | CASRQQPNTGELFF | TGTGCCTCCCGACAGCAACCGAACACCGGGGAGCTGTTTTTT
TRBJ2-1 | . | TRBV7-2 | . | CASSLRGSYNEQFF | TGTGCCAGCAGCTTAAGGGGCTCCTACAATGAGCAGTTCTTC
TRBJ1-2 | TRBD1 | TRBV5-4 | many | CASSTDRGTYGYTF | TGTGCCAGCAGCACGGACAGGGGGACCTATGGCTACACCTTC
TRBJ1-5 | TRBD1 | TRBV3-1/TRBV3-2 | . | CASSPTGEQRPQHF | TGTGCCAGCAGCCCGACAGGGGAGCAGCGGCCCCAGCATTTT
TRBJ1-3 | TRBD1 | TRBV6-5 | . | CASREGASTGNTIYF | TGTGCCAGCAGGGAGGGGGCTTCGACTGGAAACACCATATATTTT